The next 7 T cell receptor beta chains were all read from a single sample in a study of T cells in Graves' hyperthyroidism and ophthalmopathy. TCR beta CDR3 region amplification was performed from RNA transcripts. A first-round RT-PCR of the TCR CDR3 used the HTBI primer set. TCRdb redid the calling of the multiplex PCR reads with MiXCR, one entry per CDR3 protein. This sample has approximately 360,000 distinct CDR3 sequences; 25% occur once, and the top ten carry around 70%. Sequencing input: blood. These receptor sequences come from a middle-aged man with Graves' hyperthyroidism.

This sequence joins TRBV30 and TRBJ1-6; maybe TRBD1 (6 bases). V was pared by 0 bases and J by 7 bases, with 13 bases between. The germline CDR1 and CDR2 sequences are GTSNPN and SVGIG (reference sequence). This CDR3 is 15 amino acids long. The chain's CDR3 is CAWSVLGQGNSPLHF. DNA for the CDR3: TGTGCCTGGAGTGTACTGGGACAAGGCAATTCACCCCTCCACTTT.

In this sample, this clonotype turned up many times. The J gene is TRBJ2-1, the V gene TRBV2; 9 bases match TRBD2. CDR3 size: 17 residues. CDR1 is SNHLY and CDR2 is FYNNEI in the germline V gene. V shed 3 bases, J shed 5 bases, and the junction held 11 bases outside the gene matches. The chain's CDR3 is CASSDTLLAGNDNEQFF. The CDR3 nucleotides read TGTGCCAGCAGTGACACCTTGCTAGCGGGGAACGACAATGAGCAGTTCTTC.

This clonotype was recorded at least ten times. The V and J genes are TRBV5-1 and TRBJ2-7, with TRBD2 identical over 7 bases. The CDR3 spans 15 residues. Trimming at V came to 3 bases and at J to 1 base, leaving 7 bases not matched to a gene. Germline V lookup: CDR1 SGHRS, CDR2 YFSETQ. The CDR3 bases are TGCGCCAGCAGCTGGAGCGGGGCAGGATCCTACGAGCAGTACTTC. It translates to CASSWSGAGSYEQYF.

The chain uses TRBV7-6 and TRBJ2-1; 9 bases fit TRBD2. Looked up from germline, CDR1 is SGHVS and CDR2 is FNYEAQ. The V and J ends lost 5 bases and 5 bases, in that order; junction bases with no gene match: 4. The CDR3 length is 14 residues. CDR3 bases: TGTGCCAGCAGCACTAGCGGGCCACACAATGAGCAGTTCTTC. Translated, it gives CASSTSGPHNEQFF.

This clonotype was seen repeatedly, ten times or more. The V call is TRBV6-1, the J call TRBJ2-1; 10 nucleotides line up with TRBD1. The CDR3 is 15 residues long. Germline CDR1 and CDR2: MNHNS and SASEGT. The V segment lost 6 bases and the J segment 8 bases; nucleotides outside the gene matches: 10. CDR3 loop: CASSARQGAKDEQFF. CDR3 bases: TGTGCCAGCAGCGCAAGACAGGGGGCAAAGGATGAGCAGTTCTTC.

This clonotype was seen only a few times. J is TRBJ2-1 and V is TRBV19, with D uncertain. The V gene's germline CDR1 is LNHDA and CDR2 SQIVND (reference sequence). Trimming removed 8 bases from V and 9 bases from J, with 11 bases in between. The CDR3 has 11 amino acids. The CDR3 sequence: CASHDFGEQFF. The CDR3 DNA reads TGTGCCAGTCACGACTTTGGTGAGCAGTTCTTC.

This clonotype was counted a few times. The chain employs TRBV6-1 and TRBJ2-1, with 10 positions matching TRBD2. The junction had 10 bases not matched to a gene; V was cut back by 6 bases and J by 8 bases. The CDR3 sequence is 15 residues long. CDR1 and CDR2 from the germline V gene are MNHNS and SASEGT. The CDR3: CASRKLAGRFDEQFF. The CDR3 nucleotides read TGTGCCAGCAGGAAACTAGCGGGAAGATTTGATGAGCAGTTCTTC.